This TCR beta chain is drawn from a study of OX40 agonist ivuxolimab in advanced cancers. Study-level results: At 0.1-3.0 mg/kg, partial responders had clonal expansion among the lowest observed.

About this clone itself: Antigen unknown.

Here immunoSEQ multiplex PCR was the method, and the copy in TCRdb shows in-frame clones only, minus some. The sample lists approximately 82,000 clones, roughly 80% occurring once. The germline CDR1 and CDR2 sequences are LNHDA and SQIVND (reference sequence). The CDR3 covers 15 residues. The sequence derives from an adult with an advanced solid tumor such as melanoma, head and neck, liver or kidney cancer. V gene TRBV19 combines with J gene TRBJ1-1, with no clear D. The sequencing here drew on CD4+ or CD8+ T cells sorted from blood, taken in a trial of the OX40 agonist ivuxolimab. In nucleotides, the CDR3 is TGTGCGACGAAAGTAGTGGACTTAGGGAACACTGAAGCTTTCTTT. It is translated as CATKVVDLGNTEAFF.